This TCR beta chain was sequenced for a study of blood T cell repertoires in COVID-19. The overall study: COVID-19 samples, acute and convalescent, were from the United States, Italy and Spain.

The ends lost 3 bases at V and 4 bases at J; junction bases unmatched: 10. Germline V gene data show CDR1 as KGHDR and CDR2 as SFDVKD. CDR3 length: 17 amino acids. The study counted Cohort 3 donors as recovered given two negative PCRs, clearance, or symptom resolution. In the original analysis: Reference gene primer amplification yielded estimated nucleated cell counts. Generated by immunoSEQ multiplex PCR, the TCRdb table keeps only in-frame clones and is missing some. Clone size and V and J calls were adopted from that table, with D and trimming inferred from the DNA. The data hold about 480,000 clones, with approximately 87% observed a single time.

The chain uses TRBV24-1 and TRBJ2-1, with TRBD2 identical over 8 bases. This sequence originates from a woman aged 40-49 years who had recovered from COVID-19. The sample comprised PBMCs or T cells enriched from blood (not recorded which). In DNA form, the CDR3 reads TGTGCCACCAGTGATCCCAAGACTAGCGTAACGTACAATGAGCAGTTCTTC. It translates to CATSDPKTSVTYNEQFF.